This T cell receptor beta chain was recovered during a study of cytomegalovirus exposure and HLA in healthy donors. The PCR made use of 60 Vbeta and 13 Jbeta primers. Authors' data handling: In a later analysis, 80 million to 100 million unique TCR beta chains included roughly 11 million shared by two or more donors. Produced via immunoSEQ multiplex PCR; TCRdb's table is partial and in-frame only. The D gene and trimming were derived from the DNA, and the V and J assignments and clone size from that table. The table lists under 200,000 clones, roughly 72% of them singletons, with about 1.9% in the top ten. Sequenced material: PBMCs. The receptor's source is a woman aged 25 to 39 in good health and CMV-seropositive.

The CDR3 is CAWSQDRGADTQYF. The DNA for the CDR3 is TGTGCCTGGAGTCAGGACAGGGGAGCAGATACGCAGTATTTT. This chain uses TRBV30 with TRBJ2-3; TRBD1 matches 9 bases. Germline V gives CDR1 GTSNPN, CDR2 SVGIG (reference sequence). J lost 4 bases, V lost 2 bases, and 4 bases had no gene match. This CDR3 has 14 amino acids.